The next 10 T cell receptor beta chains were all read from a single sample in a study of OX40 agonist ivuxolimab in advanced cancers. The library came from the immunoSEQ multiplex PCR assay. TCRdb re-hosts the immuneACCESS table, in-frame sequences only. Its copies lack some clones; in the studies checked, an unresolved V gene accounts for under half of them, and the cause for the rest is not known. The sample table shows some 110,000 clones, and 93% are seen once. Approximately 0.15% of the sample belongs to the ten largest clones. Sequencing used CD4+ or CD8+ T cells sorted from blood, obtained in a trial of the OX40 agonist ivuxolimab. These TCRs come from an adult with an advanced solid tumor such as melanoma, head and neck, liver or kidney cancer.

The chain recombines TRBV5-1 with TRBJ2-1, with 8 positions matching TRBD2. Trimming took 1 base from V and 5 from J; bases not matched to a gene: 8. The germline V gene encodes CDR1 SGHRS and CDR2 YFSETQ. This CDR3 region has 16 residues. The CDR3 here is CASSLIRGGLNNEQFF. For the CDR3, the DNA is TGCGCCAGCAGCTTGATACGGGGGGGACTTAACAATGAGCAGTTCTTC.

The genes are TRBV4-2 and TRBJ2-7, with 9 bases lining up with TRBD1. Germline V CDR1 and CDR2: LGHNA, YNFKEQ. V lost 2 bases to trimming and J lost 4 bases; unmatched junction nucleotides: 3. The CDR3 has 14 amino acids. The CDR3 sequence: CASSQRTGEYEQYF. The DNA for the CDR3 is TGTGCCAGCAGCCAAAGGACAGGGGAGTACGAGCAGTACTTC.

The chain couples TRBV10-2 to TRBJ2-4; 8 positions agree with TRBD1. Trimming took 7 bases from V and 16 from J; bases not matched to a gene: 12. Germline V CDR1 and CDR2: WSHSY, SAAADI. The CDR3 contains 12 residues. The CDR3 reads CASNPGGPGYYF. The CDR3 DNA is TGCGCCAGCAATCCAGGGGGCCCGGGTTATTACTTC.

The V gene is TRBV29-1, the J gene TRBJ1-1; 10 bases align to TRBD1. Trimming cost V 7 bases and J 6 bases; bases outside gene matches: 5. Per the germline V gene, CDR1 is SQVTM and CDR2 is ANQGSEA. This CDR3 has 12 amino acids. The chain's CDR3 is CSARTGGSEAFF. The CDR3, as DNA: TGCAGCGCGAGGACAGGGGGTTCTGAAGCTTTCTTT.

The rearrangement links TRBV5-6 to TRBJ2-6; no clear D. Deletions cut 2 bases from V and 0 bases from J, with 6 bases between. The CDR3 is 15 residues long. Germline lookup yields CDR1 SGHDT and CDR2 YYEEEE. The CDR3 spells CASSFRVSGANVLTF. Written as DNA, the CDR3 is TGTGCCAGCAGCTTCCGTGTCTCTGGGGCCAACGTCCTGACTTTC.

J is TRBJ2-2 and V is TRBV7-3; D call uncertain. V lost 7 bases to trimming and J lost 0 bases, with 9 bases between them. Germline V gives CDR1 SGHTA, CDR2 FQGTGA. This CDR3 region has 14 residues. The CDR3, as DNA: TGTGCCAGCAACCCGGGCCCGAACACCGGGGAGCTGTTTTTT. It encodes CASNPGPNTGELFF.

The chain links TRBV28 to TRBJ2-5; the D gene could be TRBD1 or TRBD2 (5 bases each). Germline CDR1 and CDR2: MDHEN and SYDVKM. This CDR3 contains 17 residues. V lost 3 bases and J 2 bases, leaving 19 bases between the germline ends. CDR3: CASSFRTPRDGQETQYF. The CDR3 DNA follows: TGTGCCAGCAGTTTCCGTACCCCCCGGGACGGGCAAGAGACCCAGTACTTC.

The rearrangement links TRBV6-1 to TRBJ1-1, with TRBD1 as a possible D gene (5 bases). The CDR3 is 15 amino acids. Per the germline V gene, CDR1 is MNHNS and CDR2 is SASEGT. V gave up 3 bases and J gave up 1 base, with 12 bases separating them. The CDR3: CASSDWTGGNTEAFF. CDR3 DNA sequence: TGTGCCAGCAGTGATTGGACGGGGGGGAACACTGAAGCTTTCTTT.

This sequence joins TRBV6-1 and TRBJ2-5, with TRBD2 matching over 8 bases. The V gene's germline CDR1 is MNHNS and CDR2 SASEGT. The V gene end was trimmed by 8 bases and the J gene end by 2 bases; junction bases not matched to a gene: 4. The CDR3 has 13 amino acids. The CDR3 here is CASGTSGQETQYF. In DNA, the CDR3 is TGTGCCAGCGGTACTAGCGGACAAGAGACCCAGTACTTC.

The rearrangement uses TRBV27 and TRBJ2-7, with 9 bases that match TRBD2. Germline V gives CDR1 MNHEY, CDR2 SMNVEV (reference sequence). This CDR3 region has 15 residues. V lost 5 bases, J lost 3 bases, and 8 bases stayed unmatched. DNA for the CDR3: TGTGCCAGCAGTCCCCTGGGGCGGGGGGGCTACGAGCAGTACTTC. Encoded protein: CASSPLGRGGYEQYF.